This TCR beta chain is drawn from a study of cytomegalovirus exposure and HLA in healthy donors. Study-wide results and caveats: A reported reduction in N-insertions relative to the approximately 670-donor mean was seen in an Asian-associated ancestry cluster in a later analysis. The availability of immune exposure information extended only to CMV serostatus.

The CDR3 length is 12 residues. Deletions cut 3 bases from V and 5 bases from J, with 10 bases between. From germline, CDR1 is GTSNPN and CDR2 SVGIG (reference sequence). Primers: 60 Vbeta forward and 13 Jbeta reverse. Using immunoSEQ multiplex PCR, the repertoire was profiled, and TCRdb retains in-frame clones only, with some absent. The sample yields roughly 200,000 clones, just over 75% seen once. About this clone itself: Its target is unknown.

This TCR derives from a woman aged 55-70 years in good health and CMV-seropositive. The sequenced sample consisted of PBMCs. The chain has TRBV30 and TRBJ1-1; weak D call: TRBD1 (6 bases). CDR3 sequence reads: CAWRGQGTEAFF. CDR3 coding DNA: TGTGCCTGGAGGGGGCAGGGGACTGAAGCTTTCTTT.